This T cell receptor (beta chain) was profiled in a study of blood T cell repertoires in COVID-19. Original processing notes: Estimates of nucleated cell counts were drawn from the amplification of reference gene primers. TCRdb's table, derived via immunoSEQ multiplex PCR, lists solely in-frame clones and lacks some. V, J and clone size were drawn from that table, and D and trimming were deduced from the DNA. Seen here are approximately 91,000 clones, 80% observed once, and the top ten hold under 20%. Germline values: CDR1 MDHEN, CDR2 SYDVKM. The length of the CDR3 is 16 residues. With 6 bases removed from V and 6 bases from J, the gap between germline ends came to 20 bases.

Sequencing was performed on peripheral blood. The genes are TRBV28 and TRBJ1-4, with D maybe TRBD1 (5 bases). The TCR originated in a human donor in a cohort sampled during active COVID-19. The CDR3 nucleotides are TGTGCCAGCAGAACTCTCGGGGGTGAAGGGTATGAAAAACTGTTTTTT. Protein product: CASRTLGGEGYEKLFF. Full variable domain (missing parts from reference TRBV28 and TRBJ1-4): DVKVTQSSRYLVKRTGEKVFLECVQDMDHENMFWYRQDPGLGLRLIYFSYDVKMKEKGDIPEGYSVSREKKERFSLILESASTNQTSMYLCASRTLGGEGYEKLFFGSGTQLSVL.